This TCR beta chain was captured by sequencing in a study of T cells expressing NK-cell markers. At the level of the study: It was from sorted CD3+CD56+NKG2C+, CD3+CD56+NKG2C- and CD3+CD56-NKG2C+ T cells that TCR beta repertoires came. In the group of eight sequenced donors, seven were HCMV-seropositive and one was seronegative. Notes on the study in general: Of CD8+ T cells, roughly 1.0-7.0% belonged to dominant NKG2C+ clonotypes in 5 to 7 donors.

About this clonotype: The antigen remains unidentified.

This CDR3 has 17 amino acids. Germline loops: CDR1 SNHLY, CDR2 FYNNEI. UMIs were included in TCR beta cDNA generated by 5'RACE template switching. TCRdb reanalyzed the 5' RACE reads, giving one entry per CDR3 protein sequence and no DNA. There are 400,000 to 450,000 distinct CDR3 sequences in the sample, with roughly 8% held by the top ten. Sequencing used blood T cells: a sorted CD56 or NKG2C T cell subset, CD4+ or CD8+ T cells, or bulk PBMC T cells (not recorded which). The sequence was collected from a woman aged 18-70 years in good health. The chain carries TRBV2 and TRBJ1-1; TCRdb's D gene call, TRBD1, goes unchecked for lack of DNA. This CDR3 is CASREGGRGRWITEAFF.